The 23 T cell receptor beta chains presented below share a single source sample, sequenced in a study of T cells in Graves' hyperthyroidism and ophthalmopathy. TCR beta CDR3 region amplification was performed from RNA transcripts. TCR CDR3 underwent first-round RT-PCR with the HTBI primer set. TCRdb ran MiXCR on the multiplex PCR reads and lists one entry per CDR3 protein. Of about 200,000 distinct CDR3 sequences listed, around 16% were seen once; the top ten hold roughly 49%. Material for sequencing was blood. The receptors derive from a woman between 45 and 60 years old with Graves' hyperthyroidism.

The V call is TRBV28, the J call TRBJ2-4; 11 bases are a match to TRBD1. The germline gives CDR1 MDHEN, CDR2 SYDVKM. With V trimmed by 3 bases and J by 2 bases, 6 bases remained unmatched. This CDR3 is built from 17 residues. For the CDR3, the DNA is TGTGCCAGCAGTTTGGTGGGGACAGGGGGATCCAAAAACATTCAGTACTTC. Protein: CASSLVGTGGSKNIQYF. Drawing the rest from reference TRBV28 and TRBJ2-4, the complete variable domain is DVKVTQSSRYLVKRTGEKVFLECVQDMDHENMFWYRQDPGLGLRLIYFSYDVKMKEKGDIPEGYSVSREKKERFSLILESASTNQTSMYLCASSLVGTGGSKNIQYFGAGTRLSVL.

This clonotype has ten or more counts. J is TRBJ2-5 and V is TRBV30; a possible D gene is TRBD2 (5 bases). V was cut by 0 bases and J by 4 bases, with 15 bases left in between. Germline values: CDR1 GTSNPN, CDR2 SVGIG (reference sequence). The CDR3 length is 15 residues. CDR3 sequence: CAWSVRLTGVETQYF. The CDR3 nucleotides are TGTGCCTGGAGTGTACGGCTAACCGGGGTAGAGACCCAGTACTTC.

The V call is TRBV6-1, the J call TRBJ1-2, with D tentatively TRBD1 (5 bases). This CDR3 has 14 amino acids. Trimming shortened V by 6 bases and J by 0 bases, and 11 bases separated the two germline ends. CDR1 is MNHNS and CDR2 is SASEGT in the germline V gene. The CDR3 DNA is TGTGCCAGCAGCGACAGTCCAACTAACTATGGCTACACCTTC. As protein: CASSDSPTNYGYTF.

The V and J genes are TRBV20-1 and TRBJ1-5; D is ambiguous. The CDR3 is 13 amino acids. Looked up from germline, CDR1 is DFQATT and CDR2 is SNEGSKA (reference sequence). V lost 5 bases and J lost 7, with 15 bases in between. The CDR3 coding sequence is TGCAGTGCTCACCCGCCCGACGACCAGCCCCAGCATTTT. Its translation is CSAHPPDDQPQHF.

This clonotype was counted between two and nine times. The CDR3 DNA sequence: TGCGCCAGCAGCTCGGGACTCCAGGAGACAGATACGCAGTATTTT. Protein: CASSSGLQETDTQYF. The V and J genes are TRBV5-1 and TRBJ2-3; TRBD2 might be the D (6 bases). The CDR3 is 15 residues long. From germline, CDR1 is SGHRS and CDR2 YFSETQ. Trimming stripped 3 bases from V and 3 bases from J, with 14 bases between.

This clonotype was picked up a small number of times. This chain connects TRBV6-1 to TRBJ1-5; D perhaps matches TRBD1 (5 bases). The CDR3 is 15 amino acids. The germline V and J ends were trimmed by 5 bases and 5 bases, with 16 bases remaining between them. Germline CDR1 reads MNHNS; CDR2 reads SASEGT. Written as DNA, the CDR3 is TGTGCCAGCAGTCTCCGGGACTCAATATATCAGCCCCAGCATTTT. Translating it yields CASSLRDSIYQPQHF.

This clonotype was observed many times. Mismatch with germline at one junction end may stem from a read error. The rearrangement links TRBV12-3 or TRBV12-4 to TRBJ1-5; D gene uncertain. The CDR3 is 13 amino acids. The CDR3 coding sequence is TGTGCCAGCAATTTACGAGGGAGTCAGCCCCAGCATTTT. This encodes CASNLRGSQPQHF.

Note on this clonotype: Since the CDR3 does not end with the conserved phenylalanine or tryptophan, this likely comes from a read error. The CDR3 nucleotides read TGTGCCACCAGTGACGCTTTAACCCCGGGCAATCAGCCCCAGCATTGT. Its protein is CATSDALTPGNQPQHC. The rearrangement joins TRBV24-1 to TRBJ1-5; D uncertain. Trimming cost V 4 bases and J 2 bases, with 14 bases left between them. The CDR3 consists of 16 residues. From germline, CDR1 is KGHDR and CDR2 SFDVKD.

This clonotype has ten or more counts. This chain uses TRBV11-3 with TRBJ2-1; D remains ambiguous. The CDR3 has 15 residues. Germline CDR1 and CDR2: SGHNT and YENEEA. The V end was cut by 1 base, the J end by 8 bases, with 15 bases between. CDR3: CASSLVGMGWDEQFF. DNA for the CDR3: TGTGCCAGCAGCTTAGTGGGTATGGGATGGGATGAGCAGTTCTTC.

The J gene is TRBJ2-3, the V gene TRBV5-5; a weak D match, TRBD2 (5 bases). The germline gives CDR1 SGHKS, CDR2 YYEKEE (reference sequence). Trimming took off 4 bases at V and 3 bases at J, with 18 bases between the two ends. The CDR3 covers 16 residues. CDR3 coding DNA: TGTGCCAGCAGCCCCCATGCGGGTGCTAGTACAGATACGCAGTATTTT. Translated: CASSPHAGASTDTQYF.

This clonotype was counted ten times or more. The chain recombines TRBV5-1 with TRBJ2-5; either TRBD1 or TRBD2 may fit D (5 bases each). Germline assignment: CDR1 SGHRS and CDR2 YFSETQ. Trimming removed 4 bases from V and 5 bases from J, with 18 bases in between. The CDR3 runs 15 residues. The CDR3 protein is CASSKGPLLLETQYF. CDR3 coding DNA: TGCGCCAGCAGCAAGGGACCCTTACTGTTGGAGACCCAGTACTTC. Full variable domain (remainder filled in from reference TRBV5-1 and TRBJ2-5): KAGVTQTPRYLIKTRGQQVTLSCSPISGHRSVSWYQQTPGQGLQFLFEYFSETQRNKGNFPGRFSGRQFSNSRSEMNVSTLELGDSALYLCASSKGPLLLETQYFGPGTRLLVL.

This sequence joins TRBV6-1 and TRBJ1-1; 11 nucleotides align to TRBD1. This CDR3 region has 16 residues. Germline CDR1 reads MNHNS; CDR2 reads SASEGT. Trimming took 6 bases from V and 1 from J; bases not matched to a gene: 7. CDR3 coding DNA: TGTGCCAGCAGGGACAGGGGGCGATCTGGGAACACTGAAGCTTTCTTT. Its translation is CASRDRGRSGNTEAFF.

The gene calls are TRBV5-4 and TRBJ1-4; possibly TRBD1 for D (5 bases). In germline, CDR1 is SGHNT, CDR2 YYREEE (reference sequence). The CDR3 is 15 amino acids. Trimming removed 4 bases from V and 0 bases from J, with 10 bases in between. CDR3 DNA sequence: TGTGCCAGCAGCATAGGGACGGCAACTAATGAAAAACTGTTTTTT. Residues: CASSIGTATNEKLFF.

This clonotype was observed many times. The genes are TRBV27 and TRBJ1-6; the D is unclear. Germline loops: CDR1 MNHEY, CDR2 SMNVEV (reference sequence). This CDR3 comprises 14 residues. Trimming left V 2 bases short and J 8 bases short, with 10 bases between. The CDR3 nucleotides are TGTGCCAGCAGTTTAGGACCCAAATATTCACCCCTCCACTTT. Translating it yields CASSLGPKYSPLHF.

This clonotype has ten or more counts. The V call is TRBV5-1, the J call TRBJ1-4; D is unclear. Trimming shortened V by 2 bases and J by 0 bases, and 14 bases separated the two germline ends. The CDR3 runs 17 residues. Germline V gene lookup returns CDR1 SGHRS and CDR2 YFSETQ. The CDR3 sequence is CASSFPEGDPTNEKLFF. In DNA form, the CDR3 reads TGCGCCAGCAGCTTTCCGGAGGGCGATCCAACTAATGAAAAACTGTTTTTT.

This clonotype has ten or more counts. The V gene is TRBV12-3 or TRBV12-4, the J gene TRBJ1-4; 10 bases are a match to TRBD1. V lost 6 bases, J lost 5 bases, and 6 bases stayed unmatched. The CDR3 consists of 15 residues. The CDR3 bases are TGTGCCAGCAGACTCGGGACAGGGGAAAATGAAAAACTGTTTTTT. Its protein is CASRLGTGENEKLFF.

This clonotype was counted a few times. The chain recombines TRBV7-8 with TRBJ1-5; D gene ambiguous. With 1 base removed from V and 3 bases from J, the gap between germline ends came to 16 bases. The CDR3 runs 17 residues. Germline V gene sequence: CDR1 SGHVS, CDR2 FQNEAQ. This chain's CDR3 is CASSLEVGGKINQPQHF. The CDR3 DNA follows: TGTGCCAGCAGCTTAGAAGTGGGCGGCAAAATCAATCAGCCCCAGCATTTT.

The rearrangement joins TRBV20-1 to TRBJ2-7; D possibly corresponds to TRBD1 (6 bases). The CDR3 sequence is 13 residues long. Trimming stripped 3 bases from V and 4 bases from J, with 13 bases between. In germline, CDR1 is DFQATT, CDR2 SNEGSKA (reference sequence). CDR3 coding DNA: TGCAGTGCTAGTCCTGGGGGCAATTACGAGCAGTACTTC. Protein: CSASPGGNYEQYF.

This clonotype was picked up a small number of times. Here the CDR3 reads CASSLGVGGQAQHYGYTF. The CDR3 region has the DNA TGTGCCAGCAGCTTAGGGGTTGGGGGACAGGCTCAACACTATGGCTACACCTTC. V is TRBV7-8 and J is TRBJ1-2, with 8 nucleotides matching TRBD1. With 1 base clipped from V and 3 bases from J, the junction kept 13 bases outside the gene matches. The CDR3 has 18 residues. Germline CDR1 is SGHVS and CDR2 is FQNEAQ.

This clonotype was counted at least ten times. The gene calls are TRBV18 and TRBJ1-1; D is ambiguous. V lost 5 bases, J lost 7 bases, and 14 bases lay in between. This CDR3 is 13 amino acids long. Germline assignment: CDR1 KGHSH and CDR2 LQKENI. The chain's CDR3 is CASSLERKNEAFF. CDR3 DNA: TGTGCCAGCTCATTAGAGAGAAAGAATGAAGCTTTCTTT.

In its sample, this clonotype was seen many times. CDR3 bases: TGTGCCAGCAGCGATCAGCGGGGTAGTACCTACGAGCAGTACTTC. It specifies CASSDQRGSTYEQYF. This rearrangement joins TRBV2 to TRBJ2-7; TRBD2 aligns across 7 bases. CDR1 and CDR2 from the germline V gene are SNHLY and FYNNEI. The CDR3 has 15 amino acids. After removal of 6 bases from V and 2 bases from J, the junction contained 10 bases not matched to a gene.

This clonotype was seen repeatedly, ten times or more. The chain is built from TRBV30 and TRBJ2-1; no firm D call. CDR1 GTSNPN and CDR2 SVGIG come from the germline V gene (reference sequence). CDR3 length equals 11 residues. V lost 1 base to trimming and J lost 4 bases, with 2 bases between them. CDR3 nucleotide sequence: TGTGCCTGGAGTGGATACAATGAGCAGTTCTTC. Its translation: CAWSGYNEQFF. Full variable domain (remainder filled in from reference TRBV30 and TRBJ2-1): SQTIHQWPATLVQPVGSPLSLECTVEGTSNPNLYWYRQAAGRGLQLLFYSVGIGQISSEVPQNLSASRPQDRQFILSSKKLLLSDSGFYLCAWSGYNEQFFGPGTRLTVL.

This clonotype was recorded many times. The V call is TRBV20-1, the J call TRBJ2-1; 12 nucleotides line up with TRBD2. This CDR3 region has 16 residues. The germline V gene has CDR1 DFQATT and CDR2 SNEGSKA (reference sequence). J was trimmed by 2 bases and V by 3 bases; bases with no gene match: 5. As DNA, the CDR3 is TGCAGTGCTAGCTCTAGCGGGAGGGCGGCCTACAATGAGCAGTTCTTC. It specifies CSASSSGRAAYNEQFF.